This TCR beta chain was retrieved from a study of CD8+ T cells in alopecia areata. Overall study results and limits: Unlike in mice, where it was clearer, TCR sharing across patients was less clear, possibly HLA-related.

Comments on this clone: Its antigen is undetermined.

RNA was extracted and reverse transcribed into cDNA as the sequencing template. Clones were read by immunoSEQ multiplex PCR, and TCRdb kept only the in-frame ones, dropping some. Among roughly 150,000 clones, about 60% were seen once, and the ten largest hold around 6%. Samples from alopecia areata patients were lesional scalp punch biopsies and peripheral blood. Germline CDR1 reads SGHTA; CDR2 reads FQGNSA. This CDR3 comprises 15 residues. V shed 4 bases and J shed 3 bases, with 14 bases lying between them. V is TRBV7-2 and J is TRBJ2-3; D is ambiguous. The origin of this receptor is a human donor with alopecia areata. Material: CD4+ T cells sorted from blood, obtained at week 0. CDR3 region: CASSSIGDATDTQYF. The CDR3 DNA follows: TGTGCCAGCAGCTCAATAGGAGACGCGACAGATACGCAGTATTTT.